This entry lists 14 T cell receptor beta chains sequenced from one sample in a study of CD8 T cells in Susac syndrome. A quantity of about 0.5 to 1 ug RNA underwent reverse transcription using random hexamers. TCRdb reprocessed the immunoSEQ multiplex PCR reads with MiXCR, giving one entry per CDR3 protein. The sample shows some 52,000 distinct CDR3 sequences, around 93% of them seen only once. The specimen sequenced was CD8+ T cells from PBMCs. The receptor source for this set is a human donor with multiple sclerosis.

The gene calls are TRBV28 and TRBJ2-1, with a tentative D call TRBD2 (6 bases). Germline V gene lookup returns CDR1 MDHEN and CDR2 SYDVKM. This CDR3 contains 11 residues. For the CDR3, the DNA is TGTGCAGGCGGGGCCTTCAATGAGCAGTTCTTC. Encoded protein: CAGGAFNEQFF.

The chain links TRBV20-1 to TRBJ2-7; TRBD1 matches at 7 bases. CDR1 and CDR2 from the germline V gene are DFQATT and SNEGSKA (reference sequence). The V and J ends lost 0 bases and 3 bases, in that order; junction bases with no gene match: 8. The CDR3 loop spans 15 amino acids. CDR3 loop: CSARDLGRGIYEQYF. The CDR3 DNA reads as TGCAGTGCTAGAGATCTCGGCAGGGGGATCTACGAGCAGTACTTC.

In DNA, the CDR3 is TGTGCCAGCAGTATACTCCAGGGGGTAAACGAGCAGTACTTC. This translates into CASSILQGVNEQYF. The chain joins TRBV27 to TRBJ2-7; 7 bases line up with TRBD1. The germline CDR1 and CDR2 sequences are MNHEY and SMNVEV (reference sequence). The length of the CDR3 is 14 residues. The V gene end was trimmed by 5 bases and the J gene end by 5 bases; junction bases not matched to a gene: 9.

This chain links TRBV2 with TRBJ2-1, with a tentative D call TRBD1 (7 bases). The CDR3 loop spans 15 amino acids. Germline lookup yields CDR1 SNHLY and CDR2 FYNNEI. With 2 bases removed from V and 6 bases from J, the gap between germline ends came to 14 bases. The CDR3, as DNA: TGTGCCAGCAGTGAACCAGGGGGGATTTCCAATGAGCAGTTCTTC. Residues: CASSEPGGISNEQFF.

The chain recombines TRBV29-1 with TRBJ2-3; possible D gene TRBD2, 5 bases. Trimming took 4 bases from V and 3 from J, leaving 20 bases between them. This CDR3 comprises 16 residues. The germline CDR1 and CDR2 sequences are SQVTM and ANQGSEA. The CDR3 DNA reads TGCAGCGTTGTAGGATTAGAGGGAAGTCGTACAGATACGCAGTATTTT. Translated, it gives CSVVGLEGSRTDTQYF.

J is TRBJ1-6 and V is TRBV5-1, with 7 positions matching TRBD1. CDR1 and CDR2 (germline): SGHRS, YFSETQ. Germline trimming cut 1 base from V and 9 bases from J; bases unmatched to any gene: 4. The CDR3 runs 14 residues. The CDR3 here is CASSLTGAGSPLHF. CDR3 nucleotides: TGCGCCAGCAGCTTGACAGGGGCCGGTTCACCCCTCCACTTT.

CDR3 sequence (DNA): TGTGCCAGCAGCCTCGGGACTAGCGGGGAGACCCAGTACTTC. Protein product: CASSLGTSGETQYF. The chain links TRBV7-3 to TRBJ2-5; TRBD2 matches at 12 bases. CDR3 size: 14 residues. Germline V gene lookup returns CDR1 SGHTA and CDR2 FQGTGA. V gave up 5 bases and J gave up 5 bases; unmatched junction bases: 3.

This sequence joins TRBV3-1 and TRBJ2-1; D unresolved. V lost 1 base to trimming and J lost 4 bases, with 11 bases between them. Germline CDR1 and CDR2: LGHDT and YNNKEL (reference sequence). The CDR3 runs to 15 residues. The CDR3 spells CASSQGWEGYNEQFF. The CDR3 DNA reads TGTGCCAGCAGCCAAGGATGGGAAGGGTACAATGAGCAGTTCTTC.

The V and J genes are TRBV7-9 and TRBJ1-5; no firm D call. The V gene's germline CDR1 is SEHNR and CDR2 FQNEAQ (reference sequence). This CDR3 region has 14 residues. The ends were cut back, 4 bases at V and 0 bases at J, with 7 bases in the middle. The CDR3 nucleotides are TGTGCCAGCAGCTCGGGGTCTAGCAATCAGCCCCAGCATTTT. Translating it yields CASSSGSSNQPQHF.

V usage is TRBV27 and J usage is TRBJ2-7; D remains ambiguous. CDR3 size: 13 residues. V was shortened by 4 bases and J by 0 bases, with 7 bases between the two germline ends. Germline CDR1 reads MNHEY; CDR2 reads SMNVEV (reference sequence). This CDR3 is CASSSLPSYEQYF. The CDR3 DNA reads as TGTGCCAGCAGTTCCCTGCCCTCCTACGAGCAGTACTTC.

The CDR3 here is CASSMYGGDTQYF. The CDR3 nucleotides read TGTGCCAGCAGCATGTACGGCGGAGATACGCAGTATTTT. The chain has TRBV12-3 or TRBV12-4 and TRBJ2-3; no firm D call. The CDR3 length is 13 residues. Trimming removed 6 bases at V and 5 bases at J, with 12 bases between.

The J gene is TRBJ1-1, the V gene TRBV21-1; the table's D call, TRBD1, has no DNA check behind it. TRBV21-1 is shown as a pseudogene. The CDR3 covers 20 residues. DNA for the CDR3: TGTGCCAGCAGCAAGGATCAGGGTTGCGGCTCACTCTTGGGGTTCACTGAAGCTTTCTTT. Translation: CASSKDQGCGSLLGFTEAFF.

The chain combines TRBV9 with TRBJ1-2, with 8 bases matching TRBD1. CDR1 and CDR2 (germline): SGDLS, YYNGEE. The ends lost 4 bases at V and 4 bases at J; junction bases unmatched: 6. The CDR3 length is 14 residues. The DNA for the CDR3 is TGTGCCAGCAGCTTTTCGACAGGGGTCTATGGCTACACCTTC. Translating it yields CASSFSTGVYGYTF. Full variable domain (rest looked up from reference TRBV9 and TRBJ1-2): DSGVTQTPKHLITATGQRVTLRCSPRSGDLSVYWYQQSLDQGLQFLIQYYNGEERAKGNILERFSAQQFPDLHSELNLSSLELGDSALYFCASSFSTGVYGYTFGSGTRLTVV.

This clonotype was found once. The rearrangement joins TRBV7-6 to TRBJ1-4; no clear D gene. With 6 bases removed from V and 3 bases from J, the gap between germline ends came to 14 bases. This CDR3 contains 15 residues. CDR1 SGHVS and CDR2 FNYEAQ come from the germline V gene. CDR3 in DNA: TGTGCCAGCAGTCTCGACGGGCGGGCTAATGAAAAACTGTTTTTT. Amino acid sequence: CASSLDGRANEKLFF.